The entry below gives a single TCR beta chain sequence along with its context. The antigen is not known. At one boundary the junction diverges from the germline segment, which might be a read error. The germline V gene encodes CDR1 SGHTA and CDR2 FQGNSA. CDR3 length: 13 amino acids. This sample was taken from a study of glioma-infiltrating T cells. Across the study: Presurgical dexamethasone in glioma patients lasted six or fewer days.

Findings and caveats of the study: Gliomas, especially low-grade, showed above-expected tissue-blood divergence; non-neoplastic patients showed below. Only very few CDR3 sequences appeared in both tissue and blood.

Using RNA template, CDR3s of TCR alpha and beta were amplified with iRepertoire arm-PCR. From the multiplex PCR reads, TCRdb called clonotypes with MiXCR, one entry per CDR3 protein. The sample lists about 400,000 distinct CDR3 sequences; 41% were seen once. This sequence joins TRBV7-2 and TRBJ2-1; D perhaps matches TRBD2 (5 bases). The clonotype was recovered from a human donor with low-grade glioma or glioblastoma, undergoing nonglioma brain surgery, or in good health (not recorded which). Sequenced material: glioma tissue, nonneoplastic brain tissue, or PBMCs (not recorded which). Here the CDR3 reads CASSEILGNEQFF. In nucleotides, the CDR3 is TGCGCCAGCAGCGAAATACTAGGGAATGAGCAGTTCTTC.